Listed below are T cell receptor beta chains from one sample, sequenced in a study of T cells in Graves' hyperthyroidism and ophthalmopathy. Each CDR3 protein gets one entry after TCRdb re-called the multiplex PCR reads with MiXCR. The repertoire holds 250,000 to 350,000 distinct CDR3 sequences, with approximately 23% as singletons. Specimen: blood. The source is a man aged 30 to 39 with Graves' ophthalmopathy. The CDR3 runs from the conserved cysteine through the conserved F or W. Fields, in order: V gene, clone size, J gene, D gene, CDR3 protein, CDR3 DNA. A D gene is named only where the DNA matches it firmly. Size is omitted from some rows. Given values are once, few, many or a class for expanded clones.

>TRBV20-1|few|TRBJ2-7|TRBD1
CSAQPGTDTTYEQYF
TGCAGTGCTCAACCTGGGACAGATACTACCTACGAGCAGTACTTC
>TRBV20-1|NA|TRBJ1-2|NA
CSARDLLAGGAAYGYTF
TGCAGTGCTAGAGATCTTCTGGCCGGGGGGGCGGCCTATGGCTACACCTTC
>TRBV19|NA|TRBJ2-1|TRBD2
CASSREGHNEQFF
TGTGCCAGTAGTAGGGAGGGCCACAATGAGCAGTTCTTC
>TRBV6-1|NA|TRBJ2-1|TRBD2
CASSLVVSLAGVRNEQFF
TGTGCCAGCAGTCTTGTAGTCTCCCTAGCGGGAGTTCGCAATGAGCAGTTCTTC
>TRBV9|NA|TRBJ2-7|NA
CASSESTAGAYEQYF
TGTGCCAGCAGTGAATCTACGGCCGGCGCCTACGAGCAGTACTTC
>TRBV2|few|TRBJ2-1|NA
CASSEGYNEQFF
TGTGCCAGCAGTGAAGGGTACAATGAGCAGTTCTTC
>TRBV5-1|few|TRBJ2-2|TRBD1
CASSLTGGTTGELFF
TGCGCCAGCAGCTTGACAGGGGGCACCACCGGGGAGCTGTTTTTT
>TRBV20-1|NA|TRBJ2-1|NA
CSARGSEYNEQFF
TGCAGTGCTAGAGGATCGGAATACAATGAGCAGTTCTTC
>TRBV18|NA|TRBJ1-2|TRBD1
CASSLDRGRDYGYTF
TGTGCCAGCTCACTTGACAGGGGGCGCGACTATGGCTACACCTTC
>TRBV6-5|many|TRBJ1-3|NA
CASSYGPEGNTIYF
TGTGCCAGCAGTTACGGGCCAGAAGGAAACACCATATATTTT
>TRBV29-1|few|TRBJ2-7|TRBD2
CSVAQGGSGMYEQYF
TGCAGCGTTGCTCAGGGAGGTAGCGGGATGTACGAGCAGTACTTC
>TRBV24-1|NA|TRBJ2-1|TRBD2
CATSHRGLASSCNEQFF
TGTGCCACCAGCCACCGGGGACTAGCCTCTTCCTGCAATGAGCAGTTCTTC
>TRBV28|many|TRBJ1-4|NA
CASISQGRGEKLFF
TGTGCCAGCATTTCCCAGGGACGGGGTGAAAAACTGTTTTTT
>TRBV11-2|NA|TRBJ2-7|TRBD1
CASSPISRDRNEGYEQYF
TGTGCCAGCAGCCCAATTTCCCGGGACAGGAATGAGGGCTACGAGCAGTACTTC
>TRBV7-9|few|TRBJ1-4|NA
CASSPMGQGGEKLFF
TGTGCCAGCAGCCCAATGGGGCAGGGAGGCGAAAAACTGTTTTTT
>TRBV3-1|few|TRBJ1-6|NA
CASSQVWGPSSYNSPLHF
TGTGCCAGCAGCCAAGTGTGGGGGCCTAGCTCCTATAATTCACCCCTCCACTTT
>TRBV12-3/TRBV12-4|few|TRBJ1-1|TRBD1
CASSQTRGTTEAFF
TGTGCCAGCAGTCAAACCAGGGGGACGACTGAAGCTTTCTTT
>TRBV27|NA|TRBJ1-2|NA
CASSLSGERANYGYTF
TGTGCCAGCAGTTTAAGTGGGGAACGAGCTAACTATGGCTACACCTTC
>TRBV30|many|TRBJ2-1|NA
CASRNAGLSGYNEQFF
TGTGCCTCCCGTAACGCCGGACTATCAGGCTACAATGAGCAGTTCTTC
>TRBV27|NA|TRBJ1-2|NA
CASSSGPTYGYTF
TGTGCCAGCAGTTCGGGACCGACCTATGGCTACACCTTC
>TRBV28|NA|TRBJ2-1|TRBD1
CASSLRTGVYNEQFF
TGTGCCAGCAGTTTAAGGACAGGGGTATACAATGAGCAGTTCTTC
>TRBV6-1|NA|TRBJ2-7|TRBD2
CASRQTRGGSYEQYF
TGTGCCAGCAGGCAGACTCGGGGGGGGTCCTACGAGCAGTACTTC
>TRBV12-3/TRBV12-4|many|TRBJ1-2|NA
CASSIYGGGGYTF
TGTGCCAGCAGCATCTACGGGGGCGGAGGCTACACCTTC
>TRBV10-1|NA|TRBJ2-7|NA
CASSLGPGPLYEQYF
TGCGCCAGCAGTCTGGGGCCGGGCCCCCTCTACGAGCAGTACTTC